The 2 T cell receptor beta chains given below trace back to one sample, sequenced in a study of T cells in Graves' hyperthyroidism and ophthalmopathy. TCR beta CDR3 region amplification was performed from RNA transcripts. During a first-round RT-PCR of the TCR CDR3, the HTBI primer set was used. TCRdb ran MiXCR on the multiplex PCR reads and lists one entry per CDR3 protein. This sample has fewer than 550,000 distinct CDR3 sequences, with 15% to 17% found just once. Sequenced: blood. All receptors come from a young woman with Graves' hyperthyroidism.

Ten or more counts support this clonotype. V usage is TRBV6-1 and J usage is TRBJ1-2; 7 nucleotides agree with TRBD1. The germline gives CDR1 MNHNS, CDR2 SASEGT. The junction had 7 bases not matched to a gene; V was cut back by 6 bases and J by 3 bases. This CDR3 has 14 amino acids. The CDR3 sequence: CASRLTGKYYGYTF. Here the CDR3 DNA reads TGTGCCAGCAGACTGACAGGGAAGTACTATGGCTACACCTTC.

V and J are TRBV30 and TRBJ2-2; 16 bases line up with TRBD2. The CDR3 consists of 14 residues. Looked up from germline, CDR1 is GTSNPN and CDR2 is SVGIG (reference sequence). V gave up 4 bases and J gave up 13 bases; unmatched junction bases: 6. The CDR3 nucleotides read TGTGCCTGGAACCCGGGACTAGCGGGGGGGCCGCTGTTTTTT. Its protein is CAWNPGLAGGPLFF.